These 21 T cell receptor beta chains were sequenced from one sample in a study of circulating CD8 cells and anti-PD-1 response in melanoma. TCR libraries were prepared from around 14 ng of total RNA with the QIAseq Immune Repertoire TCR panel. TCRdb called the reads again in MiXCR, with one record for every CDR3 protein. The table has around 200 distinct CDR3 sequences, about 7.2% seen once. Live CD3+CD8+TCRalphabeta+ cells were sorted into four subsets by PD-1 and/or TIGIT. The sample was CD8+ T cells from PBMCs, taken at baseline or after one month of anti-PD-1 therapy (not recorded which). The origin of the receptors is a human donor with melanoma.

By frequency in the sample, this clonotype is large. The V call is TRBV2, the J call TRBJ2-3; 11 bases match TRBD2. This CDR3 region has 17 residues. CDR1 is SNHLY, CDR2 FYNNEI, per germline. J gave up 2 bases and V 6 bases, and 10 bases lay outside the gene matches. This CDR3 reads CASRFNPTSGDTDTQYF. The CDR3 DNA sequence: TGTGCCAGCAGATTCAATCCGACTAGCGGGGACACAGATACGCAGTATTTT.

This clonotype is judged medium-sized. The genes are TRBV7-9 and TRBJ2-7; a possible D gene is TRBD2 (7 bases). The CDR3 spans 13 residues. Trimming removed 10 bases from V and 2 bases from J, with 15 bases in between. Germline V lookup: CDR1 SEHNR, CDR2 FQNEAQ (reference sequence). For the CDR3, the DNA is TGTGCCATCGGGGGAGGGACAACCTACGAGCAGTACTTC. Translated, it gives CAIGGGTTYEQYF.

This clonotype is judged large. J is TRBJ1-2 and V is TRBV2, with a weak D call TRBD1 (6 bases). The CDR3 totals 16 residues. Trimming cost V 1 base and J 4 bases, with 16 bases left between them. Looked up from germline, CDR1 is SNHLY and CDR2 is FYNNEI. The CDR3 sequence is CASSEGGQGRIYGYTF. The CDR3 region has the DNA TGTGCCAGCAGTGAAGGGGGCCAGGGGCGGATCTATGGCTACACCTTC.

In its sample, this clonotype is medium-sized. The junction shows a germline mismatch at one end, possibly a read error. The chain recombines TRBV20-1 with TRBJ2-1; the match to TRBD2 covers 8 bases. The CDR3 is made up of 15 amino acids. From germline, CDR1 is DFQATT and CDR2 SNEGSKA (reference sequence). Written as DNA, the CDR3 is TGCAGTGTTAGAGTCGGAGCGGGGGCGTGGAATGAGCAGTTCTTC. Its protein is CSVRVGAGAWNEQFF.

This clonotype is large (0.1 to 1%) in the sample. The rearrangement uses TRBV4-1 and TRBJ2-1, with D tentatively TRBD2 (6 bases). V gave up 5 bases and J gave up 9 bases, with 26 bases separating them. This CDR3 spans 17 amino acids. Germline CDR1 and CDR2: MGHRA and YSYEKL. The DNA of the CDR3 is TGCGCCAGCAGCGAAACCGCGGGACCCCACACCGCCGGTGAGCAGTTCTTC. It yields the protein CASSETAGPHTAGEQFF.

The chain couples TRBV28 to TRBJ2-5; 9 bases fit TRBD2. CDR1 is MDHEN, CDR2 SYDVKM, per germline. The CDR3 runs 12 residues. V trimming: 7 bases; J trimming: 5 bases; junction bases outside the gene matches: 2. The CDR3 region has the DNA TGTGCCAGCACCAGCGGGAGGGAGACCCAGTACTTC. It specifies CASTSGRETQYF. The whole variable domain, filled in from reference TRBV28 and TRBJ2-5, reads DVKVTQSSRYLVKRTGEKVFLECVQDMDHENMFWYRQDPGLGLRLIYFSYDVKMKEKGDIPEGYSVSREKKERFSLILESASTNQTSMYLCASTSGRETQYFGPGTRLLVL.

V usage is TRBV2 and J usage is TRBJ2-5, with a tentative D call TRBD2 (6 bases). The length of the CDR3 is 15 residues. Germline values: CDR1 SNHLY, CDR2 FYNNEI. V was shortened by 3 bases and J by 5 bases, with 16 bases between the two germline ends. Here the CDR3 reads CASSDPDYGGETQYF. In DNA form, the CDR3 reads TGTGCCAGCAGTGACCCGGATTATGGAGGGGAGACCCAGTACTTC.

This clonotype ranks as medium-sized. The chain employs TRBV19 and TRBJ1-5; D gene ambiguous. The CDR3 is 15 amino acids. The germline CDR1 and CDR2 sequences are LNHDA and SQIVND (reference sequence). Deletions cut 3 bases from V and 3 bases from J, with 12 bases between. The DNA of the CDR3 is TGTGCCAGTAGTATCGGAGTCAGTACCAATCAGCCCCAGCATTTT. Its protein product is CASSIGVSTNQPQHF.

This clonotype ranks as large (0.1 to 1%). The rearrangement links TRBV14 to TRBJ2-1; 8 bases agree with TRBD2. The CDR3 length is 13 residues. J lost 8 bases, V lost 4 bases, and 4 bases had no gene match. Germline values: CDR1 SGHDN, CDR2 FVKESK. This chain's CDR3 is CASSLRGGYEQFF. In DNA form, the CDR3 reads TGTGCCAGCAGCCTTCGGGGGGGCTATGAGCAGTTCTTC.

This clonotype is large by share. CDR3 region: CASIDGLNTEAFF. The CDR3 DNA is TGTGCCAGTATCGACGGGTTGAACACTGAAGCTTTCTTT. The chain combines TRBV19 with TRBJ1-1, with D unresolved. Germline lookup yields CDR1 LNHDA and CDR2 SQIVND (reference sequence). Trimming cost V 7 bases and J 0 bases, with 9 bases left between them. This CDR3 comprises 13 residues. The full variable domain, with the rest looked up from reference TRBV19 and TRBJ1-1, is DGGITQSPKYLFRKEGQNVTLSCEQNLNHDAMYWYRQDPGQGLRLIYYSQIVNDFQKGDIAEGYSVSREKKESFPLTVTSAQKNPTAFYLCASIDGLNTEAFFGQGTRLTVV.

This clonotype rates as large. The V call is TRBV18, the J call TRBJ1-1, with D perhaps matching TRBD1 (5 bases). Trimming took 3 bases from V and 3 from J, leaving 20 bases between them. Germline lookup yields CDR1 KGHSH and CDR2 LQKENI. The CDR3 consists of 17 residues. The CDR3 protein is CASSPRTGTLLDTEAFF. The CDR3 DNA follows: TGTGCCAGCTCACCGCGAACCGGGACGCTTTTGGACACTGAAGCTTTCTTT.

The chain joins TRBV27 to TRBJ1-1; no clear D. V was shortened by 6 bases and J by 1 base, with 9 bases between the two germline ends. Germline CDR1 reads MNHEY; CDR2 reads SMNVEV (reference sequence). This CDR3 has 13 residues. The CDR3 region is CASSHTRNTEAFF. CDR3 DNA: TGTGCCAGCAGCCACACAAGGAACACTGAAGCTTTCTTT.

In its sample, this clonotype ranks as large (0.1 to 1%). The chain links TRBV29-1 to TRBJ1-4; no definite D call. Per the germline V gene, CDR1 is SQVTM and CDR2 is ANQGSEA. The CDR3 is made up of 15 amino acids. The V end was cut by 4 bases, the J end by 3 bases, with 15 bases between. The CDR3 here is CSVGSSAAPNEKLFF. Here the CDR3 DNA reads TGCAGCGTTGGTTCTTCGGCGGCCCCTAATGAAAAACTGTTTTTT.

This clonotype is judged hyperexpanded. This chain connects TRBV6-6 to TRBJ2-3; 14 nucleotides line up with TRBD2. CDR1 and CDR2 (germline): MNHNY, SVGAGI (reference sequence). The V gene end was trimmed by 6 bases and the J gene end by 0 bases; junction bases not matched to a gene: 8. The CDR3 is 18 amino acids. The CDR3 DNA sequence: TGTGCCAGCAGGGGTTGGACTAGCGGGGGGACTAGCACAGATACGCAGTATTTT. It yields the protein CASRGWTSGGTSTDTQYF.

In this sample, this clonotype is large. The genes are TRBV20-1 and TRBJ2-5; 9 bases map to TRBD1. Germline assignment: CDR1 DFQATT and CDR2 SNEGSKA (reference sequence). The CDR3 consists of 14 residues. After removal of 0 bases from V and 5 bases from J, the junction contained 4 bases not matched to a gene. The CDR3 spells CSARDLDRGETQYF. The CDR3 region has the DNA TGCAGTGCTAGAGATTTAGACAGGGGGGAGACCCAGTACTTC.

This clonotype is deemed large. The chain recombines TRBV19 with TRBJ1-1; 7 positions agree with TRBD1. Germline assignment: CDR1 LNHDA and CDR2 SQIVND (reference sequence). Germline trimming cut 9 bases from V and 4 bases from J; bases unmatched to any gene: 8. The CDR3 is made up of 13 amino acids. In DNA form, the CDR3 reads TGTGCCAGCCTAGACAGGGTGGCCACTGAAGCTTTCTTT. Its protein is CASLDRVATEAFF.

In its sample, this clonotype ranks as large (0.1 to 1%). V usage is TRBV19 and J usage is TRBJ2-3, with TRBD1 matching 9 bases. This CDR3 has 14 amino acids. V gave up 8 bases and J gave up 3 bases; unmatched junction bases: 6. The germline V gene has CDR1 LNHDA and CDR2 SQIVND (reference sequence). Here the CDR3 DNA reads TGTGCCAGTGGATCGACAGGGGGGACAGATACGCAGTATTTT. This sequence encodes CASGSTGGTDTQYF.

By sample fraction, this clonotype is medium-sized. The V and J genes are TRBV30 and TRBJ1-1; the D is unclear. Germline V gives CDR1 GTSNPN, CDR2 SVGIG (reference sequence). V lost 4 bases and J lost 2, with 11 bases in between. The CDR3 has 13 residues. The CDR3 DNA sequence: TGTGCCTGGATCCCCGGATTTAACACTGAAGCTTTCTTT. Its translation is CAWIPGFNTEAFF.

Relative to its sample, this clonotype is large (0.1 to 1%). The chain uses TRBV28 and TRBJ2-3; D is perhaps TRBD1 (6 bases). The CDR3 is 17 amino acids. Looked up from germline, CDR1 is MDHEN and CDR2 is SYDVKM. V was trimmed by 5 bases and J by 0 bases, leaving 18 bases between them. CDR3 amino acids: CASSQHLQGISTDTQYF. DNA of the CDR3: TGTGCCAGCAGTCAACATTTACAGGGTATAAGCACAGATACGCAGTATTTT. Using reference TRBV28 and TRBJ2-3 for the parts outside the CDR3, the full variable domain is DVKVTQSSRYLVKRTGEKVFLECVQDMDHENMFWYRQDPGLGLRLIYFSYDVKMKEKGDIPEGYSVSREKKERFSLILESASTNQTSMYLCASSQHLQGISTDTQYFGPGTRLTVL.

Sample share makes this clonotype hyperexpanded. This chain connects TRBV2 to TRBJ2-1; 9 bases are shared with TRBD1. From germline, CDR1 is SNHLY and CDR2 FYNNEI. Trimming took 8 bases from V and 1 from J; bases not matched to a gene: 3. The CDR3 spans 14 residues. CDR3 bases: TGTGCCAGCGCGACAGGGGGATCCTACAATGAGCAGTTCTTC. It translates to CASATGGSYNEQFF.

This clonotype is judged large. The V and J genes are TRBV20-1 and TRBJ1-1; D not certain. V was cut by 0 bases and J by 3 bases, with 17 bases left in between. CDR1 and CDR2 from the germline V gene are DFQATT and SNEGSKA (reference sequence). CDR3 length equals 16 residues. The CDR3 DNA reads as TGCAGTGCTAGAGATGTGAACACACTACGTTACACTGAAGCTTTCTTT. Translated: CSARDVNTLRYTEAFF.